These 25 T cell receptor beta chains originate from one sample sequenced in a study of shared clonotypes between healthy human individuals (dated by TCRdb to the early 2020s). Libraries were built with the immunoSEQ multiplex PCR assay. This immuneACCESS table, as held by TCRdb, lists in-frame sequences with V and J called but not all clones. Of the missing ones, under half trace to an unresolved V gene in checked studies; the others have no known cause. Here the sample has about 110,000 clones; roughly two thirds occur a single time. Jointly, the top ten make up around 25% of the sample. The sample was memory CD8+ T cells sorted from blood. Explained via the paper, the cell subset or site label denotes: CD45RO+ cells pooled with CCR7-negative TemRA cells. The receptors were gathered from a woman in her 30s in good health.

The chain is built from TRBV6-5 and TRBJ2-5, with TRBD2 identical over 12 bases. Germline CDR1 reads MNHEY; CDR2 reads SVGAGI. Unmatched junction bases numbered 6, after V lost 2 bases and J lost 5 bases. The CDR3 extends over 16 amino acids. CDR3 sequence reads: CASSYVASGRGETQYF. The CDR3, as DNA: TGTGCCAGCAGTTACGTTGCTAGCGGGAGGGGGGAGACCCAGTACTTC.

The chain combines TRBV6-1 with TRBJ2-7; D perhaps matches TRBD2 (5 bases). Trimming shortened V by 10 bases and J by 2 bases, and 9 bases separated the two germline ends. The CDR3 has 11 amino acids. Germline CDR1 MNHNS, CDR2 SASEGT. This chain's CDR3 is CATRGAYEQYF. The DNA for the CDR3 is TGTGCCACCCGGGGTGCCTACGAGCAGTACTTC.

The table lists this clone with many counts. The genes are TRBV7-8 and TRBJ1-2; 11 bases agree with TRBD1. The CDR3 runs to 16 residues. Germline CDR1 reads SGHVS; CDR2 reads FQNEAQ. V trimming: 2 bases; J trimming: 6 bases; junction bases outside the gene matches: 8. CDR3 DNA sequence: TGTGCCAGCAGCTTATCGGACCGGGGACAGGGGGATGGCTACACCTTC. It translates to CASSLSDRGQGDGYTF.

The table lists this clone with many counts. This chain links TRBV4-1 with TRBJ2-7; 8 bases match TRBD1. Germline loops: CDR1 MGHRA, CDR2 YSYEKL. The trim removed 4 bases at V and 2 bases at J, leaving 7 bases unmatched. CDR3 length equals 15 residues. The CDR3 region has the DNA TGCGCCAGCAGCCTCGTCGGGACAGGAGCCTACGAGCAGTACTTC. It codes for CASSLVGTGAYEQYF.

At least ten counts were recorded for this clone. The genes are TRBV5-1 and TRBJ2-1; D call uncertain. V lost 4 bases, J lost 4 bases, and 15 bases lay in between. Per the germline V gene, CDR1 is SGHRS and CDR2 is YFSETQ. The CDR3 length is 15 residues. The CDR3 region is CASSRTQNRYNEQFF. The CDR3 DNA follows: TGCGCCAGCAGCCGGACCCAGAACCGGTACAATGAGCAGTTCTTC.

This sequence joins TRBV6-1 and TRBJ1-1; D may be TRBD1 (6 bases). Trimming took 0 bases from V and 0 from J, leaving 11 bases between them. Germline CDR1 and CDR2: MNHNS and SASEGT. The CDR3 consists of 16 residues. For the CDR3, the DNA is TGTGCCAGCAGTGAAGCTGGGGGCCCTATGAACACTGAAGCTTTCTTT. Translating gives CASSEAGGPMNTEAFF.

This clone was counted at least ten times. This rearrangement joins TRBV4-1 to TRBJ1-4; 7 bases are shared with TRBD1. The V and J ends lost 0 bases and 11 bases, in that order; junction bases with no gene match: 6. Germline-derived CDR1 and CDR2 are MGHRA and YSYEKL. This CDR3 spans 14 amino acids. The CDR3 sequence is CASSQDWRDSKLFF. CDR3 nucleotide sequence: TGCGCCAGCAGCCAAGATTGGCGGGACAGTAAACTGTTTTTT.

CDR3 nucleotides: TGTGCCAGCAGTTACTCGGTGAGCGGGGGAGGCTACGAGCAGTACTTC. It specifies CASSYSVSGGGYEQYF. The chain has TRBV6-5 and TRBJ2-7; 8 nucleotides agree with TRBD2. This CDR3 has 16 amino acids. Trimming at V came to 0 bases and at J to 3 bases, leaving 7 bases not matched to a gene. Germline V gene lookup returns CDR1 MNHEY and CDR2 SVGAGI.

This chain uses TRBV11-2 with TRBJ2-7; perhaps TRBD2 as D (6 bases). The CDR3 runs 14 residues. The V end was cut by 5 bases, the J end by 5 bases, with 16 bases between. Germline V lookup: CDR1 SGHAT, CDR2 FQNNGV. The CDR3 sequence is CASSPGGSFHEQYF. Written as DNA, the CDR3 is TGTGCCAGCAGCCCCGGGGGTAGCTTCCACGAGCAGTACTTC.

This clone was seen a few times. The V gene is TRBV6-6, the J gene TRBJ2-7, with 9 nucleotides matching TRBD1. The CDR3 has 15 amino acids. J lost 2 bases, V lost 2 bases, and 4 bases had no gene match. Germline-derived CDR1 and CDR2 are MNHNY and SVGAGI (reference sequence). The CDR3 DNA is TGTGCCAGCAGTTACGGACAGGGGAGGGCCTACGAGCAGTACTTC. The encoded protein is CASSYGQGRAYEQYF.

This chain links TRBV6-1 with TRBJ2-7; possibly TRBD2 for D (6 bases). Germline V gene data show CDR1 as MNHNS and CDR2 as SASEGT. The V gene lost 4 bases and the J gene lost 3 bases, with 16 bases spanning the gap. This CDR3 has 15 residues. The CDR3 nucleotides read TGTGCCAGCAGTGGGTATCCGGTGGGGGGCTACGAGCAGTACTTC. Residues: CASSGYPVGGYEQYF.

This clone has just one count. The chain employs TRBV7-6 and TRBJ2-7; D unclear. The V gene's germline CDR1 is SGHVS and CDR2 FNYEAQ. V was pared by 2 bases and J by 3 bases, with 11 bases between. There are 14 residues in the CDR3. The CDR3 spells CASSLTSNGYEQYF. Here the CDR3 DNA reads TGTGCCAGCAGCTTAACGTCGAATGGCTACGAGCAGTACTTC.

This clone was detected once. V is TRBV5-4 and J is TRBJ2-2, with 11 bases lining up with TRBD2. Losses at the gene ends were 7 bases for V and 5 bases for J; bases not matched to a gene: 7. Germline CDR1 SGHNT, CDR2 YYREEE (reference sequence). This CDR3 has 15 residues. The chain's CDR3 is CASGVAGGRTGELFF. DNA of the CDR3: TGTGCCAGCGGAGTAGCGGGAGGGAGAACCGGGGAGCTGTTTTTT.

The rearrangement joins TRBV7-3 to TRBJ1-1; 7 bases map to TRBD1. The V and J ends lost 1 base and 1 base, in that order; junction bases with no gene match: 3. This CDR3 spans 15 amino acids. The V gene's germline CDR1 is SGHTA and CDR2 FQGTGA. CDR3 region: CASSLSAGGNTEAFF. The CDR3 bases are TGTGCCAGCAGCTTAAGTGCAGGGGGGAACACTGAAGCTTTCTTT.

V is TRBV28 and J is TRBJ1-1; TRBD1 might be the D (5 bases). The CDR3 runs 15 residues. Germline assignment: CDR1 MDHEN and CDR2 SYDVKM. The germline V and J ends were trimmed by 5 bases and 4 bases, with 17 bases remaining between them. The CDR3 protein is CASSPRRLGGTEAFF. CDR3 DNA sequence: TGTGCCAGCAGTCCCCGACGGCTGGGGGGCACTGAAGCTTTCTTT.

This chain connects TRBV2 to TRBJ1-2; TRBD1 agrees at 8 bases. The length of the CDR3 is 17 residues. V lost 4 bases and J lost 0; bases outside the gene matches: 10. CDR1 and CDR2 from the germline V gene are SNHLY and FYNNEI. The CDR3 DNA follows: TGTGCCAGCAGTGTCTCCGACAGGGGCACAGCTAACTATGGCTACACCTTC. Its translation: CASSVSDRGTANYGYTF.

The V call is TRBV7-2, the J call TRBJ1-2; D is unclear. This CDR3 has 14 amino acids. V lost 5 bases and J lost 7, with 17 bases in between. The germline CDR1 and CDR2 sequences are SGHTA and FQGNSA. CDR3 in DNA: TGTGCCAGCAGCCATAACCTTGGTTGGAGTGGCTACACCTTC. Translation: CASSHNLGWSGYTF.

This clone was counted between two and nine times. V is TRBV27 and J is TRBJ2-7; D is perhaps TRBD2 (6 bases). This CDR3 is 13 amino acids long. Trimming shortened V by 4 bases and J by 7 bases, and 14 bases separated the two germline ends. Germline CDR1 MNHEY, CDR2 SMNVEV (reference sequence). CDR3 nucleotides: TGTGCCAGCAGTTGGGGGGATCTGGGGGAGCAGTACTTC. Encoded protein: CASSWGDLGEQYF.

This chain links TRBV27 with TRBJ1-1; D gene unclear. The CDR3 is made up of 14 amino acids. Germline V lookup: CDR1 MNHEY, CDR2 SMNVEV (reference sequence). V lost 3 bases and J lost 1, with 9 bases in between. The CDR3 loop reads CASSFLSGNTEAFF. The CDR3 bases are TGTGCCAGCAGTTTTCTCTCGGGGAACACTGAAGCTTTCTTT.

This clone has a handful of counts. The chain combines TRBV6-1 with TRBJ1-5; D unresolved. This CDR3 comprises 14 residues. V lost 7 bases and J lost 4, with 14 bases in between. CDR1 and CDR2 (germline): MNHNS, SASEGT. CDR3 region: CASNPRTLNQPQHF. The CDR3 nucleotides are TGTGCCAGCAACCCTCGGACCTTAAATCAGCCCCAGCATTTT.

The V gene is TRBV5-6, the J gene TRBJ1-1, with 12 bases identical to TRBD1. CDR1 SGHDT and CDR2 YYEEEE come from the germline V gene. The CDR3 extends over 15 amino acids. V lost 4 bases to trimming and J lost 10 bases; unmatched junction nucleotides: 11. The CDR3 loop reads CASSLGGQGASGAFF. For the CDR3, the DNA is TGTGCCAGCAGCCTGGGGGGACAGGGGGCTTCTGGAGCTTTCTTT.

The J gene is TRBJ2-7, the V gene TRBV7-8; D is possibly TRBD2 (6 bases). CDR1 and CDR2 from the germline V gene are SGHVS and FQNEAQ. The CDR3 covers 13 residues. V was clipped by 5 bases and J by 6 bases, with 14 bases between them. The CDR3 DNA reads as TGTGCCAGCAGCCAGGGAGGTTCCCGCGAGCAGTACTTC. Amino acid sequence: CASSQGGSREQYF.

The V gene is TRBV29-1, the J gene TRBJ2-2; 8 bases agree with TRBD1. Germline-derived CDR1 and CDR2 are SQVTM and ANQGSEA. The CDR3 totals 15 residues. Germline trimming cut 3 bases from V and 5 bases from J; bases unmatched to any gene: 8. DNA of the CDR3: TGCAGCGTTGACGGAGGACAGGGACGGACCGGGGAGCTGTTTTTT. This codes for CSVDGGQGRTGELFF.

This chain uses TRBV6-5 with TRBJ1-1; D is possibly TRBD1 (5 bases). The CDR3 contains 14 residues. V lost 1 base, J lost 5 bases, and 11 bases lay in between. Germline V gene lookup returns CDR1 MNHEY and CDR2 SVGAGI. DNA for the CDR3: TGTGCCAGCAGTTACTTAGGCGGGGGAACTGAAGCTTTCTTT. It encodes CASSYLGGGTEAFF.

The chain employs TRBV30 and TRBJ1-4, with 9 nucleotides matching TRBD1. The J segment lost 6 bases and the V segment lost 2 bases, leaving 4 bases of the junction unmatched. CDR3 size: 14 residues. CDR1 is GTSNPN and CDR2 is SVGIG in the germline V gene (reference sequence). The CDR3 sequence: CAWSRGTGYEKLFF. DNA for the CDR3: TGTGCCTGGAGTCGCGGGACAGGGTATGAAAAACTGTTTTTT. Based on the CDR3 plus reference TRBV30 and TRBJ1-4, the full variable domain is SQTIHQWPATLVQPVGSPLSLECTVEGTSNPNLYWYRQAAGRGLQLLFYSVGIGQISSEVPQNLSASRPQDRQFILSSKKLLLSDSGFYLCAWSRGTGYEKLFFGSGTQLSVL.